A single sample is the source of the 10 T cell receptor beta chains below, sequenced in a study of naive and memory T cell subsets. Reverse transcription of blood and skin TCR RNA was primed at alpha and beta constant regions. MiXCR, run by TCRdb on the 5' RACE reads, gives a single entry per CDR3 protein. This sample has about 20,000 distinct CDR3 sequences, with around 3.9% found just once. Whole-blood samples were 2.5 to 3 ml of peripheral blood from healthy adult volunteers. The origin of the receptors is a male donor in good health.

In its sample, this clonotype ranks as medium-sized (0.01 to 0.1%). V and J are TRBV29-1 and TRBJ2-3; no clear D. Germline assignment: CDR1 SQVTM and CDR2 ANQGSEA. The CDR3 covers 8 residues. V lost 7 bases and J lost 6, with 2 bases in between. In DNA form, the CDR3 reads TGCAGCGCTGATACGCAGTATTTT. Translated: CSADTQYF.

This clonotype was observed many times. V usage is TRBV20-1 and J usage is TRBJ2-1; 10 nucleotides line up with TRBD2. The V gene end was trimmed by 1 base and the J gene end by 5 bases; junction bases not matched to a gene: 5. This CDR3 is 15 amino acids long. CDR1 and CDR2 (germline): DFQATT, SNEGSKA (reference sequence). The CDR3 coding sequence is TGCAGTGCTAGAGTCCTAGCGGGGGTCCACAATGAGCAGTTCTTC. It translates to CSARVLAGVHNEQFF.

This clonotype was seen only a few times. This rearrangement joins TRBV11-2 to TRBJ2-1; D gene ambiguous. V dropped 0 bases and J dropped 3 bases, with 12 bases sitting between them. CDR1 and CDR2 (germline): SGHAT, FQNNGV. This CDR3 contains 16 residues. The CDR3 coding sequence is TGTGCCAGCAGCTTAGAAATTCGCGTCAGCTACAATGAGCAGTTCTTC. Its translation is CASSLEIRVSYNEQFF.

This clonotype was observed at least ten times. The rearrangement uses TRBV6-2 or TRBV6-3 and TRBJ1-2; perhaps TRBD1 as D (5 bases). Germline lookup yields CDR1 MNHEY and CDR2 SVGEGT. CDR3 size: 18 residues. V was trimmed by 5 bases and J by 4 bases, leaving 26 bases between them. DNA for the CDR3: TGTGCCAGCAGTAAATACAGGATCGGCGGCTCTGGAGGCTATGGCTACACCTTC. This encodes CASSKYRIGGSGGYGYTF.

This clonotype was counted ten times or more. The chain uses TRBV6-1 and TRBJ1-2, with a weak D call TRBD1 (5 bases). From germline, CDR1 is MNHNS and CDR2 SASEGT. The CDR3 consists of 15 residues. V was clipped by 1 base and J by 4 bases, with 13 bases between them. DNA of the CDR3: TGTGCCAGCAGTGAAGGTCAGGGCCCCTTCTATGGCTACACCTTC. This translates into CASSEGQGPFYGYTF.

Ten or more counts support this clonotype. The chain combines TRBV6-6 with TRBJ2-3; D possibly corresponds to TRBD2 (5 bases). Trimming stripped 7 bases from V and 8 bases from J, with 13 bases between. Germline V lookup: CDR1 MNHNY, CDR2 SVGAGI (reference sequence). The CDR3 is made up of 12 amino acids. CDR3 amino acids: CASTEEVATQYF. The CDR3 region has the DNA TGTGCCAGCACCGAGGAGGTAGCTACGCAGTATTTT.

This clonotype was counted at least ten times. V and J are TRBV19 and TRBJ1-5; D is unclear. CDR3 length: 13 amino acids. Germline V gives CDR1 LNHDA, CDR2 SQIVND (reference sequence). Trimming removed 6 bases from V and 0 bases from J, with 6 bases in between. In DNA form, the CDR3 reads TGTGCCAGTAGAGACAATAGCAATCAGCCCCAGCATTTT. Its protein product is CASRDNSNQPQHF.

This chain connects TRBV29-1 to TRBJ2-3; 9 bases line up with TRBD2. Germline V lookup: CDR1 SQVTM, CDR2 ANQGSEA. After removal of 6 bases from V and 2 bases from J, the junction contained 18 bases not matched to a gene. The CDR3 has 18 amino acids. CDR3 in amino acids: CSVSRLAGTPRDTDTQYF. The CDR3, as DNA: TGCAGCGTCTCCAGGCTAGCGGGGACACCCAGAGACACAGATACGCAGTATTTT.

As to this clonotype: This may arise from a read error, as a much more abundant clone is one base away. This chain links TRBV4-1 with TRBJ2-7, with TRBD1 matching 11 bases. Germline-derived CDR1 and CDR2 are MGHRA and YSYEKL. The CDR3 runs 15 residues. The CDR3 here is CTSSQEGQGAYEQYF. Here the CDR3 DNA reads TGCACCAGCAGCCAAGAAGGACAGGGGGCTTACGAGCAGTACTTC.

The V call is TRBV19, the J call TRBJ2-5; TRBD2 agrees at 7 bases. The J segment lost 0 bases and the V segment lost 3 bases, leaving 4 bases of the junction unmatched. The CDR3 covers 15 residues. CDR1 LNHDA and CDR2 SQIVND come from the germline V gene (reference sequence). The DNA for the CDR3 is TGTGCCAGTAGTATTCAAGGACTAGACCAAGAGACCCAGTACTTC. Protein sequence: CASSIQGLDQETQYF.